This TCR beta chain was identified in a study of T cells in Graves' hyperthyroidism and ophthalmopathy. Turning to the study itself: Blood from the periphery was taken at initial diagnosis, before any treatment. Whole-study results and caveats: Before onset, ophthalmopathy was predicted by the model a median around 6 months earlier.

This clonotype was picked up many times. Antigen specificity is unknown. Amplified regions were TCR beta CDR3 sequences from RNA transcripts. The HTBI primer set was used in a first-round RT-PCR of the TCR CDR3. TCRdb analysed the multiplex PCR reads with MiXCR anew, one entry per CDR3 protein. In the table there are under 400,000 distinct CDR3 sequences, about 15% of which are singletons. Per germline, CDR1 MNHNS and CDR2 SASEGT. V shed 6 bases and J 2 bases; nucleotides not matched to a gene: 9. The CDR3 covers 15 residues. Lactation, pregnancy, other autoimmune disease or uncontrolled infection led to exclusion of patients.

The sequence was collected from a woman between 55 and 75 years old with Graves' ophthalmopathy. The J gene is TRBJ2-7, the V gene TRBV6-1; 8 nucleotides line up with TRBD1. The sample taken for sequencing was blood. The CDR3 region has the DNA TGTGCCAGCAGCTACCGCCGGGACAGGCCCTACGAGCAGTACTTC. Encoded protein: CASSYRRDRPYEQYF.